One T cell receptor (beta chain) is described in this entry. Its antigen is undetermined. The sample comes from a study of Tregs in tolerant kidney transplant recipients. CD4+CD25+CD127- Tregs, CD4+CD25- non-Tregs, CD4 and CD8 cells were sorted. Before regulatory T cell sorting, thawed PBMCs rested overnight at 37°C in 200 to 250 IU/ml IL-2. Study-level points and caveats: Validation in larger populations is needed because few patients were studied.

V shed 4 bases and J 4 bases; nucleotides not matched to a gene: 9. In germline, CDR1 is MGHRA, CDR2 YSYEKL. The CDR3 contains 15 residues. The assay was immunoSEQ multiplex PCR, and TCRdb's table has in-frame clones only and misses some. This sample has tens of thousands of clones, with nearly 98% found just once. The chain has TRBV4-1 and TRBJ2-5; 7 bases map to TRBD1. The TCR comes from a human donor who received a combined kidney and bone marrow transplant. The source was Tregs from blood, collected before the transplant. This chain's CDR3 is CASSPDDRVGETQYF. Here the CDR3 DNA reads TGCGCCAGCAGCCCAGATGACAGGGTTGGAGAGACCCAGTACTTC.